The 4 T cell receptor beta chains in this list originate from one sample, sequenced in a study of T cell clusters in autoimmune cytopenias. Tens of thousands of genome equivalents of blood DNA were amplified for TRB. One tube held mixed TRB-A and TRB-B primer pools for touch-down PCR. Using the multiplex PCR reads, TCRdb records one entry per CDR3 protein without DNA. There are 9,500 to 12,000 distinct CDR3 sequences in the sample, with 30% to 40% held by the top ten. The same sample was also studied in work on T cell repertoires in aging, cancer and after chemotherapy.

Source material: peripheral blood. The receptors stem from a human donor in good health.

The chain employs TRBV19 and TRBJ1-6; TCRdb gives TRBD1 as the D gene, but with no DNA this cannot be confirmed. Germline V gene lookup returns CDR1 LNHDA and CDR2 SQIVND (reference sequence). This CDR3 is built from 14 residues. The CDR3 sequence is CASSGQGKISPLHF.

The V gene is TRBV27, the J gene TRBJ1-4; the TCRdb D gene call, TRBD1, has no DNA to confirm it. The CDR3 is 15 residues long. CDR1 and CDR2 (germline): MNHEY, SMNVEV (reference sequence). The CDR3 loop reads CASSTFGTGNEKLFF.

The chain joins TRBV10-3 to TRBJ2-3; absent DNA, TCRdb's TRBD1 call cannot be checked. This CDR3 is 15 amino acids long. Looked up from germline, CDR1 is ENHRY and CDR2 is SYGVKD. CDR3 amino acids: CAISSGGQWSDTQYF.

The chain uses TRBV29-1 and TRBJ2-1; TCRdb's assignment of TRBD1 cannot be checked, as there is no DNA. Germline lookup yields CDR1 SQVTM and CDR2 ANQGSEA. The CDR3 has 15 amino acids. CDR3 residues: CSVAQGASSYNEQFF.